This TCR beta chain originates from a study of T cell responses to AZD1222 COVID-19 vaccine. About the research overall: Second-dose groups at about 4 or about 12 weeks were pooled. Whole-study findings and limits: Baseline antibody screening turned up just a handful of seropositive AZD1222 recipients. In a largely white British group with more females than males, clonal diversity was possibly underestimated. Close to half of all spike-specific TCRs reportedly target regions of the variants that are unmutated.

Assay used: immunoSEQ multiplex PCR; TCRdb lists only in-frame clones, some missing. The repertoire holds more than 150,000 clones, with roughly 90% as singletons. Unmatched junction bases numbered 5, after V lost 1 base and J lost 2 bases. Looked up from germline, CDR1 is SSHAT and CDR2 is FNYEAQ (reference sequence). CDR3 length: 16 residues. A note on this clone: Its antigen is unknown.

The chain has TRBV7-7 and TRBJ2-3; 8 bases agree with TRBD2. The sequenced sample was peripheral blood, obtained on day 0 of AZD1222 vaccination. The TCR sequence derives from an adult in good health. The CDR3 protein is CASSLGVAGLTDTQYF. The CDR3 DNA sequence: TGTGCCAGCAGCTTAGGCGTAGCGGGGCTCACAGATACGCAGTATTTT.